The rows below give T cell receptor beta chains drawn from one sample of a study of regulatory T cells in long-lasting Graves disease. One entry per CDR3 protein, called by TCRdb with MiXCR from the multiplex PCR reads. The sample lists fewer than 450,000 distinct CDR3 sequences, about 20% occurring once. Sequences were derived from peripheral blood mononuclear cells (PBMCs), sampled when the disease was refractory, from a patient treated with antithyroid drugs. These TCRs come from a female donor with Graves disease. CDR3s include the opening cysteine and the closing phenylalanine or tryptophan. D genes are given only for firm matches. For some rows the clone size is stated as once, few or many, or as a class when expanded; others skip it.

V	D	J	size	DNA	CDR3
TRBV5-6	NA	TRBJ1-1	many	TGTGCCAGCAGGTGGGGACAGAACACTGAAGCTTTCTTT	CASRWGQNTEAFF
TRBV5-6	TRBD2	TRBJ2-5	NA	TGTGCCAGCAGCCCATCTAGCGGGAGAGCGGAGACCCAGTACTTC	CASSPSSGRAETQYF
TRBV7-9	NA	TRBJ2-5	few	TGTGCCAGCCTAAACCCCTTAGGGGCGAGGGAGACCCAGTACTTC	CASLNPLGARETQYF
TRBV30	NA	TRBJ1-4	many	TGTGCCTGGAGTGTAGGTACGAGGGAAAAACTGTTTTTT	CAWSVGTREKLFF
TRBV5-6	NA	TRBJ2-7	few	TGTGCCAGCCGCCCCCACAACTACGAGCAGTACTTC	CASRPHNYEQYF
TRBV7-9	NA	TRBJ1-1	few	TGTGCCAGCCGACCGGGGGCTGAAGCTTTCTTT	CASRPGAEAFF
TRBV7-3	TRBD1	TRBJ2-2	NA	TGTGCCAGCAGCCGCGACAGGGCCACCGGGGAGCTGTTTTTT	CASSRDRATGELFF
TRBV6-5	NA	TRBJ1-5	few	TGTGCCAGCAGTTACCCCGGGACTCTCAATCAGCCCCAGCATTTT	CASSYPGTLNQPQHF
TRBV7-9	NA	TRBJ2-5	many	TGTGCCAGCAGCCCCGGAGGTACTAGCAAAGAGACCCAGTACTTC	CASSPGGTSKETQYF
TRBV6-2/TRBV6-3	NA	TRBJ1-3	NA	TGTGCCAGCAGGGACGATAACATCGGAAACACCATATATTTT	CASRDDNIGNTIYF
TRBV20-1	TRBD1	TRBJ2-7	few	TGCAGTGCCGTAGGGGGGAAGGCAGGGGGCGCCTCCTACGAGCAGTACTTC	CSAVGGKAGGASYEQYF
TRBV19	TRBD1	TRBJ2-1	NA	TGTGCCAGTAGTACGTTACCGTGGGGGACAGGGGCCTACAATGAGCAGTTCTTC	CASSTLPWGTGAYNEQFF
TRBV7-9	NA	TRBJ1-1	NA	TGTGCCAGCAGCTTAGTGGCCAGGGAGGGCACTGAAGCTTTCTTT	CASSLVAREGTEAFF
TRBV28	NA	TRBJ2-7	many	TGTGCCAGCAAATTCGGCGAGCAGTACTTC	CASKFGEQYF
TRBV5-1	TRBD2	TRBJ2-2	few	TGCGCCAGCAGCTTGGCAACTAGCGTTTCCGGGGAGCTGTTTTTT	CASSLATSVSGELFF
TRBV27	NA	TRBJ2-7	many	TGTGCCAGCAGTTTCTACCTCGGGGGAACGTACGAGCAGTACTTC	CASSFYLGGTYEQYF
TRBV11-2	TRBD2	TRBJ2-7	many	TGTGCCAGCAGCCAACACCCGGGACTAGCGGGCTCCTACGAGCAGTACTTC	CASSQHPGLAGSYEQYF
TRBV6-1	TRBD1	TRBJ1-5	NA	TGTGCCAGCAGTGACGACAGGGGATATCAGCCCCAGCATTTT	CASSDDRGYQPQHF
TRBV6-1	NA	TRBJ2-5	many	TGTGCCAGCAGTGAAGGCCCAGCCCAAGAGACCCAGTACTTC	CASSEGPAQETQYF
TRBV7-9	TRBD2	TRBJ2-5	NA	TGTGCCAGCTTGGGACTAGCGGGCCTACAAGAGACCCAGTACTTC	CASLGLAGLQETQYF
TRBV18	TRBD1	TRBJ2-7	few	TGTGCCAGCTCACCACTAGGGACAGGGCTCTACGAGCAGTACTTC	CASSPLGTGLYEQYF
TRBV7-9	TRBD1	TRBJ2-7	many	TGTGCCAGCAGCTTAGCGGGACAGGGGGACTACGAGCAGTACTTC	CASSLAGQGDYEQYF
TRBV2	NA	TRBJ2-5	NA	TGTGCCAGCGATGTCGGCCCTTTGGGGGAGACCCAGTACTTC	CASDVGPLGETQYF
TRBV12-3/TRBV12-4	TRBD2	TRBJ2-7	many	TGTGCCAGCAGACTAGCGCCGACCTACGAGCAGTACTTC	CASRLAPTYEQYF
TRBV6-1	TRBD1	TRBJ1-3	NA	TGTGCCAGCCGGGACAGGGGTCGAAACACCATATATTTT	CASRDRGRNTIYF
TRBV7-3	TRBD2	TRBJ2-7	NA	TGTGCCAGCAGCTTAACCGGGACTAGCAACTACGAGCAGTACTTC	CASSLTGTSNYEQYF